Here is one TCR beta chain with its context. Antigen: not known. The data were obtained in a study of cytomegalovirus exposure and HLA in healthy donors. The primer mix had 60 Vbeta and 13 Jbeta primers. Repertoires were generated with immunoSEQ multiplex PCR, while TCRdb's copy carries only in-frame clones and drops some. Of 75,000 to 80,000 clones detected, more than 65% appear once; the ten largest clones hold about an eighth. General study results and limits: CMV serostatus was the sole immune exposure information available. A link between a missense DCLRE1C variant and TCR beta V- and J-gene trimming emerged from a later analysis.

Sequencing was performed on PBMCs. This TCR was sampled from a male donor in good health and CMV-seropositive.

Written as DNA, the CDR3 is TGTGCCAGCAACCTGCGGACAGGGAGCAATCAGCCCCAGCATTTT. Amino acids: CASNLRTGSNQPQHF. The chain joins TRBV6-1 to TRBJ1-5, with 8 bases that match TRBD1. CDR3 length: 15 amino acids. Germline V CDR1 and CDR2: MNHNS, SASEGT. V was pared by 7 bases and J by 1 base, with 6 bases of the junction left unmatched.